The 20 T cell receptor beta chains given below trace back to one sample, sequenced in a study of T-cell memory formation after mild COVID-19. TCRdb analysed the 5' RACE reads with MiXCR anew, one entry per CDR3 protein. The data show about 130,000 distinct CDR3 sequences, about 18% seen once. Sequencing was done on a sample of PBMCs or a T cell subset sorted from them (not recorded which). These receptor sequences come from a man aged 18 to 29 who had mild COVID-19 (a few samples of this study predate the infection). Cell type and time point are not known.

The chain combines TRBV7-8 with TRBJ1-5; unclear D gene. V was clipped by 0 bases and J by 11 bases, with 11 bases between them. This CDR3 has 13 residues. Germline V gives CDR1 SGHVS, CDR2 FQNEAQ. CDR3 protein: CASSLAGVVTQHF. Here the CDR3 DNA reads TGTGCCAGCAGCTTAGCCGGGGTAGTGACCCAGCATTTT. Full variable domain (outside the CDR3, taken from reference TRBV7-8 and TRBJ1-5): GAGVSQSPRYKVAKRGQDVALRCDPISGHVSLFWYQQALGQGPEFLTYFQNEAQLDKSGLPSDRFFAERPEGSVSTLKIQRTQQEDSAVYLCASSLAGVVTQHFGDGTRLSIL.

There are many counts of this clonotype. The rearrangement uses TRBV7-9 and TRBJ2-7; 8 nucleotides align to TRBD1. Germline V CDR1 and CDR2: SEHNR, FQNEAQ (reference sequence). The CDR3 is 13 residues long. The trim removed 4 bases at V and 5 bases at J, leaving 4 bases unmatched. CDR3 residues: CASSYTGGDEQYV. As DNA, the CDR3 is TGTGCCAGCAGCTACACAGGGGGTGACGAGCAGTACGTC.

V usage is TRBV29-1 and J usage is TRBJ1-2; D is uncertain. V shed 3 bases and J shed 0 bases, with 14 bases lying between them. Germline CDR1 reads SQVTM; CDR2 reads ANQGSEA. The CDR3 runs to 15 residues. The CDR3 loop reads CSVDHSLLSNYGYTF. The DNA for the CDR3 is TGCAGCGTTGACCACAGCCTACTCTCTAACTATGGCTACACCTTC.

There are a few counts of this clonotype. The genes are TRBV12-3 or TRBV12-4 and TRBJ1-1; 10 nucleotides match TRBD1. J gave up 6 bases and V 2 bases, and 6 bases lay outside the gene matches. The CDR3 consists of 15 residues. The CDR3: CASSLPAGTGAEAFF. Written as DNA, the CDR3 is TGTGCCAGCAGTTTACCGGCCGGGACAGGGGCTGAAGCTTTCTTT.

This sequence joins TRBV20-1 and TRBJ2-3; D unresolved. Germline V gene data show CDR1 as DFQATT and CDR2 as SNEGSKA (reference sequence). The V end was cut by 1 base, the J end by 4 bases, with 9 bases between. The CDR3 covers 13 residues. The CDR3 here is CSARVLVPDTQYF. The DNA for the CDR3 is TGCAGTGCTAGAGTATTAGTCCCAGATACGCAGTATTTT.

The sample holds a few counts of this clonotype. The chain has TRBV3-1 and TRBJ2-3; unclear D gene. The CDR3 length is 12 residues. V was cut by 0 bases and J by 14 bases, with 12 bases left in between. CDR1 and CDR2 from the germline V gene are LGHDT and YNNKEL (reference sequence). In DNA, the CDR3 is TGTGCCAGCAGCCAAGAGACGGTTCGGCGGTATTTT. Protein product: CASSQETVRRYF.

There are a few counts of this clonotype. The chain carries TRBV2 and TRBJ2-3; D ambiguous. V lost 1 base to trimming and J lost 4 bases, with 15 bases between them. This CDR3 is built from 16 residues. Germline V gene sequence: CDR1 SNHLY, CDR2 FYNNEI. Here the CDR3 DNA reads TGTGCCAGCAGTGAAGAAAGTGATAAGTCCCCAGATACGCAGTATTTT. Its translation: CASSEESDKSPDTQYF.

J is TRBJ1-1 and V is TRBV7-2; no reliable D call. From germline, CDR1 is SGHTA and CDR2 FQGNSA. CDR3 length: 13 residues. V was cut by 5 bases and J by 1 base, with 8 bases left in between. CDR3 loop: CASSHRTNTEAFF. The CDR3 bases are TGTGCCAGCAGCCACCGGACGAACACTGAAGCTTTCTTT.

This chain links TRBV6-2 or TRBV6-3 with TRBJ1-1; D is unresolved. The ends were cut back, 5 bases at V and 7 bases at J, with 11 bases in the middle. The CDR3 totals 12 residues. Germline loops: CDR1 MNHEY, CDR2 SVGEGT. CDR3 bases: TGTGCCAGCAGTGATTCGAGGGTTGAAGCTTTCTTT. It encodes CASSDSRVEAFF.

The gene calls are TRBV7-6 and TRBJ1-6, with D uncertain. Between the trimmed V and J ends, which lost 2 bases and 3 bases, there was a span of 20 bases. This CDR3 is built from 19 residues. The germline CDR1 and CDR2 sequences are SGHVS and FNYEAQ. CDR3 loop: CASSLIRRFFLCYNSPLHF. The CDR3 coding sequence is TGTGCCAGCAGCTTAATCCGCAGATTTTTCTTATGCTATAATTCACCCCTCCACTTT.

There are a few counts of this clonotype. The chain employs TRBV5-1 and TRBJ2-3, with a possible D match to TRBD1 (5 bases). Trimming left V 4 bases short and J 8 bases short, with 14 bases between. The CDR3 has 13 residues. Germline loops: CDR1 SGHRS, CDR2 YFSETQ. In DNA form, the CDR3 reads TGCGCCAGCAGCCACCCAGATAGGGGTACGCAGTATTTT. Its translation: CASSHPDRGTQYF.

A few counts support this clonotype. The chain links TRBV25-1 to TRBJ2-3; TRBD2 matches 11 bases. Germline CDR1 is MGHDK and CDR2 is SYGVNS. This CDR3 is 16 amino acids long. With 5 bases clipped from V and 2 bases from J, the junction kept 6 bases outside the gene matches. The CDR3 reads CASSPRLAGFTDTQYF. The CDR3 DNA is TGTGCCAGCAGTCCGCGACTAGCGGGGTTCACAGATACGCAGTATTTT. The whole variable domain, remainder taken from reference TRBV25-1 and TRBJ2-3, is EADIYQTPRYLVIGTGKKITLECSQTMGHDKMYWYQQDPGMELHLIHYSYGVNSTEKGDLSSESTVSRIRTEHFPLTLESARPSHTSQYLCASSPRLAGFTDTQYFGPGTRLTVL.

This clonotype was counted only a few times. The rearrangement joins TRBV5-1 to TRBJ2-3; TRBD1 aligns across 8 bases. The CDR3 has 15 residues. Trimming removed 2 bases from V and 5 bases from J; junction bases left unmatched: 7. The germline V gene encodes CDR1 SGHRS and CDR2 YFSETQ. The CDR3 bases are TGCGCCAGCAGCTTCCCCAGAGACAGGGGAGATACGCAGTATTTT. The encoded protein is CASSFPRDRGDTQYF.

This clonotype was counted only a few times. This chain connects TRBV6-5 to TRBJ1-4, with D perhaps TRBD1 (6 bases). This CDR3 contains 15 residues. Deletions cut 6 bases from V and 5 bases from J, with 16 bases between. Germline V gene data show CDR1 as MNHEY and CDR2 as SVGAGI. CDR3 DNA sequence: TGTGCCAGCAGCAGACAGGCGGACCAAAATGAAAAACTGTTTTTT. This sequence encodes CASSRQADQNEKLFF.

This clonotype was seen repeatedly, ten times or more. This rearrangement joins TRBV10-3 to TRBJ2-2, with 9 positions matching TRBD1. CDR1 and CDR2 from the germline V gene are ENHRY and SYGVKD. V lost 8 bases and J lost 6; bases outside the gene matches: 10. This CDR3 is 15 amino acids long. The CDR3 reads CAIFGGTGIAGELFF. Here the CDR3 DNA reads TGTGCCATCTTCGGAGGGACAGGGATCGCCGGGGAGCTGTTTTTT.

V and J are TRBV29-1 and TRBJ2-5; either TRBD1 or TRBD2 may supply D (5 bases each). This CDR3 contains 12 residues. Germline CDR1 and CDR2: SQVTM and ANQGSEA. Trimming shortened V by 4 bases and J by 2 bases, and 8 bases separated the two germline ends. CDR3 nucleotide sequence: TGCAGCGTTGGTTGGGGGCAAGAGACCCAGTACTTC. It specifies CSVGWGQETQYF.

This clonotype was seen just once. This rearrangement joins TRBV5-1 to TRBJ1-2; no clear D gene. Germline-derived CDR1 and CDR2 are SGHRS and YFSETQ. Trimming removed 0 bases at V and 8 bases at J, with 11 bases between. This CDR3 region has 13 residues. In DNA, the CDR3 is TGCGCCAGCAGCTTGGAGCTCTCGAGCGGCTACACCTTC. This encodes CASSLELSSGYTF.

This chain links TRBV10-3 with TRBJ2-1, with unresolved D. CDR1 is ENHRY, CDR2 SYGVKD, per germline. The CDR3 spans 12 residues. V gave up 5 bases and J gave up 7 bases, with 9 bases separating them. The CDR3 reads CAISLTSNEQFF. CDR3 DNA sequence: TGTGCCATCAGTCTCACATCGAATGAGCAGTTCTTC.

The chain recombines TRBV9 with TRBJ2-5, with 7 bases fitting TRBD2. This CDR3 is built from 14 residues. Trimming cost V 3 bases and J 1 base; bases outside gene matches: 3. Germline V gene lookup returns CDR1 SGDLS and CDR2 YYNGEE. The CDR3 DNA follows: TGTGCCAGCAGCGCCCGGACTAGCCAAGAGACCCAGTACTTC. Protein sequence: CASSARTSQETQYF.

The rearrangement uses TRBV6-5 and TRBJ1-6; the D gene is possibly TRBD1 (5 bases). The CDR3 loop spans 16 amino acids. Germline V gives CDR1 MNHEY, CDR2 SVGAGI. V was cut by 2 bases and J by 7 bases, with 15 bases left in between. CDR3 region: CASSYDQDGGNSPLHF. The CDR3 DNA sequence: TGTGCCAGCAGTTACGATCAGGACGGGGGGAATTCACCCCTCCACTTT.